The rows below give T cell receptor beta chains drawn from one sample of a study of identical twins. TCRdb processed the 5' RACE reads anew with MiXCR; each CDR3 protein has one entry. Found here are under 900,000 distinct CDR3 sequences, 15% to 20% of them singletons; the top ten hold 10% to 15%. This sample was shared with a second study, whose subject was T cells expressing NK-cell markers.

Sequenced sample: PBMCs. These receptors were obtained from a woman aged 18-35 years in good health. Each CDR3 is given with its conserved first and last residue. The order of the fields is V gene, clone size, J gene, CDR3 length, D gene, CDR3 protein, CDR3 DNA. D genes are given only for firm matches. Size is stated for part of the rows, as once, few or many counts, or as a class when the clone is expanded.

>TRBV11-2|many|TRBJ2-3|15|-
CASSLEGGGTDTQYF
TGTGCCAGCAGCTTAGAGGGGGGTGGGACAGATACGCAGTATTTT
>TRBV20-1|few|TRBJ2-5|15|TRBD2
CSARAGRAGQETQYF
TGCAGTGCTAGAGCGGGGAGGGCGGGCCAAGAGACCCAGTACTTC
>TRBV27|-|TRBJ2-7|14|-
CASSFNGDSYEQYF
TGTGCCAGCAGTTTTAATGGGGACTCCTACGAGCAGTACTTC
>TRBV9|few|TRBJ1-1|14|-
CASSAGQTYTEAFF
TGTGCCAGCAGCGCCGGACAGACTTACACTGAAGCTTTCTTT
>TRBV20-1|few|TRBJ2-3|16|TRBD1
CSARDWRDRVEDTQYF
TGCAGTGCTAGAGATTGGAGGGACAGGGTAGAAGATACGCAGTATTTT
>TRBV20-1|-|TRBJ2-3|18|TRBD2
CSARASRLAGGARDTQYF
TGCAGTGCTAGAGCTTCCAGACTAGCGGGGGGTGCTAGAGATACGCAGTATTTT
>TRBV5-1|few|TRBJ2-1|12|-
CASRDAHNEQFF
TGCGCCAGCAGGGACGCCCACAATGAGCAGTTCTTC
>TRBV20-1|-|TRBJ2-5|15|-
CSVINVGRLQETQYF
TGCAGTGTCATTAATGTAGGGCGGCTCCAAGAGACCCAGTACTTC
>TRBV20-1|-|TRBJ1-6|15|TRBD1
CSARPSGTGTSPLHF
TGCAGTGCTAGACCTTCCGGGACAGGGACTTCACCCCTCCACTTT
>TRBV29-1|-|TRBJ2-5|16|TRBD1
CSGARLDRGGGETQYF
TGCAGCGGGGCACGACTTGACAGGGGCGGAGGAGAGACCCAGTACTTC
>TRBV27|-|TRBJ1-3|16|TRBD1
CASSLSGTGTGNTIYF
TGTGCCAGCAGTTTATCCGGGACAGGGACGGGAAACACCATATATTTT
>TRBV20-1|-|TRBJ2-3|14|-
CSASRVSITDTQYF
TGCAGTGCAAGCAGGGTTAGCATCACAGATACGCAGTATTTT
>TRBV12-3/TRBV12-4|-|TRBJ2-1|17|TRBD2
CASSAETSARGHNEQFF
TGTGCCAGCAGTGCGGAGACTAGCGCTAGGGGTCACAATGAGCAGTTCTTC
>TRBV5-1|-|TRBJ1-1|14|TRBD1
CASSLEGGGSEAFF
TGCGCCAGCAGCTTGGAAGGGGGCGGGTCTGAAGCTTTCTTT
>TRBV18|few|TRBJ1-5|15|-
CASSPRGTGEQPQHF
TGTGCCAGCTCACCAAGGGGGACCGGAGAGCAGCCCCAGCATTTT